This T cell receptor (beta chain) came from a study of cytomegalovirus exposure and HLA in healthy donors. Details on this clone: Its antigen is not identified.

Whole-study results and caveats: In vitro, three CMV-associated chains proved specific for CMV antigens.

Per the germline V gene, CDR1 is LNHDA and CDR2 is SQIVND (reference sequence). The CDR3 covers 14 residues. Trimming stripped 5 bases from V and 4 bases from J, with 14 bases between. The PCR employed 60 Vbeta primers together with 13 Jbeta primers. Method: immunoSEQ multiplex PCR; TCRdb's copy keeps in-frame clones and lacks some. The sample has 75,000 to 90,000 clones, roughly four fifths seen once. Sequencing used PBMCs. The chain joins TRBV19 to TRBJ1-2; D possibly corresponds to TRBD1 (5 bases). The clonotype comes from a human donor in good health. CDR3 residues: CASSSTAPVYGYTF. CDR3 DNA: TGTGCCAGTAGTTCGACAGCCCCCGTCTATGGCTACACCTTC.